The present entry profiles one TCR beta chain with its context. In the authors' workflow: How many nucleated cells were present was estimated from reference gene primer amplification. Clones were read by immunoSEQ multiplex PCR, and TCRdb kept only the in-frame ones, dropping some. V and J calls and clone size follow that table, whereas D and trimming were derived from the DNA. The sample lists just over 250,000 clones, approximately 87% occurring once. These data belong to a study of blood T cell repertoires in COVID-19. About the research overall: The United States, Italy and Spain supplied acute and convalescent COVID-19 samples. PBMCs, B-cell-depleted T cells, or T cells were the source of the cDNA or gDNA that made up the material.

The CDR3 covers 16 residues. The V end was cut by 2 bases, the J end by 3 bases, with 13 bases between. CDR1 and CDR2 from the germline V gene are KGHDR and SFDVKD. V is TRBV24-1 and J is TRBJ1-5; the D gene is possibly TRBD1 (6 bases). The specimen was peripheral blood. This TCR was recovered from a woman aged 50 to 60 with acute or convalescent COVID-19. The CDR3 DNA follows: TGTGCCACCAGTGATTCCGCAGGGGCCCCCAATCAGCCCCAGCATTTT. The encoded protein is CATSDSAGAPNQPQHF.